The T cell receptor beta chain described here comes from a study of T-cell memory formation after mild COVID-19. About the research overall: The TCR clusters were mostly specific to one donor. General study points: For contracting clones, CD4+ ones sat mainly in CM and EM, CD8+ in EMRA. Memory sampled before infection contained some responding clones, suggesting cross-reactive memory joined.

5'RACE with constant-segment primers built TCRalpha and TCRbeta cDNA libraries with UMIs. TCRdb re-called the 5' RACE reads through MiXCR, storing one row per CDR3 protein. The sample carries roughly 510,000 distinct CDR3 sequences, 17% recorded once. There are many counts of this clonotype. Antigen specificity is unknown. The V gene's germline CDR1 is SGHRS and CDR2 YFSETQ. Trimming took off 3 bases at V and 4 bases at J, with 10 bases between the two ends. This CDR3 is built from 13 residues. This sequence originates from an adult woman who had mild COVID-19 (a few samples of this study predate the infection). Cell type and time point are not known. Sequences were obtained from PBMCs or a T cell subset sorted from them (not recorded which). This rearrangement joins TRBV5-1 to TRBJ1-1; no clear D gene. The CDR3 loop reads CASSYNWPTEAFF. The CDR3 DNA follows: TGCGCCAGCAGCTACAACTGGCCCACTGAAGCTTTCTTT.